This TCR beta chain was recovered during a study of T-cell reconstitution after alpha-beta-depleted transplantation in children. Overall study findings and caveats: Some patients' high day-60 TCRbeta diversity was traced to surviving recipient T cells and thymic progenitors.

Germline V lookup: CDR1 SGHRS, CDR2 YFSETQ. V was cut by 5 bases and J by 6 bases, with 12 bases left in between. The length of the CDR3 is 12 residues. This clonotype was seen more than once but under ten times. Antigen unknown. The TCRbeta library incorporated unique molecular identifiers. One entry per CDR3 protein results from TCRdb running MiXCR on the PCR reads. In the table there are 75,000 to 80,000 distinct CDR3 sequences, over 15% of which are singletons. The chain uses TRBV5-1 and TRBJ2-7; a weak D match, TRBD1 (6 bases). The sample in question was PBMCs, mostly from graft donor cells, obtained 360 days after TCRalphabeta/CD19-depleted stem cell transplant. This TCR derives from a male patient aged 2-15 years who had a stem cell transplant for acute lymphoblastic leukemia, so the T cells may come from the graft donor. DNA for the CDR3: TGCGCCAGCAGGCAACAGGGCTTCGAGCAGTACTTC. Protein sequence: CASRQQGFEQYF.